The clone carrying this TCR beta chain was counted a few times. The sample belongs to a study of type 1 regulatory T cells. Study in general: T-allo10 is an in vitro-generated, Tr1-enriched CD4 T cell product specific for alloantigen.

The CDR3 is made up of 16 amino acids. V dropped 2 bases and J dropped 0; count of bases not matched to a gene: 3. From germline, CDR1 is SEHNR and CDR2 FQNEAQ (reference sequence). TCRdb recomputed calls from the reads with MiXCR, one row per CDR3 protein. The sample has about 100,000 distinct CDR3 sequences; roughly 28% are singletons. The gene calls are TRBV7-9 and TRBJ2-3, with 9 bases lining up with TRBD2. The sequencing input was CD4+ T cells, either the whole sample or a sorted fraction (not recorded which). The TCR comes from a human donor in good health. The CDR3 DNA sequence: TGTGCCAGCAGCTTAACAAGCGGGGGGAGCACAGATACGCAGTATTTT. Its translation: CASSLTSGGSTDTQYF.